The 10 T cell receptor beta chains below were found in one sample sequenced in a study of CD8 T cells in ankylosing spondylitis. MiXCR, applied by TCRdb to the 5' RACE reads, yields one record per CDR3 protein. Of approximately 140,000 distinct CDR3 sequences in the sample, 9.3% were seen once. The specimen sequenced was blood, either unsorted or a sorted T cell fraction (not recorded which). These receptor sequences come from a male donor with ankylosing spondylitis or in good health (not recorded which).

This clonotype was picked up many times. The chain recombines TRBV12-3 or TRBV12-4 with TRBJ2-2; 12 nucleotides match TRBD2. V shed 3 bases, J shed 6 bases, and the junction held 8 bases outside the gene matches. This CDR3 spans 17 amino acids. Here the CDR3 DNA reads TGTGCCAGCAGTTTCTCTAGCGGGAGGGCCCGCCCCGGGGAGCTGTTTTTT. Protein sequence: CASSFSSGRARPGELFF.

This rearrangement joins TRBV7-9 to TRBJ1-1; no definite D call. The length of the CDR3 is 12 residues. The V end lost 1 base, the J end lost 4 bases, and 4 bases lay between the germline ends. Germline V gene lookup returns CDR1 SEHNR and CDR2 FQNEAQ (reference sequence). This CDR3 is CASSLDSTEAFF. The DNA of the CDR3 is TGTGCCAGCAGCTTAGACAGCACTGAAGCTTTCTTT.

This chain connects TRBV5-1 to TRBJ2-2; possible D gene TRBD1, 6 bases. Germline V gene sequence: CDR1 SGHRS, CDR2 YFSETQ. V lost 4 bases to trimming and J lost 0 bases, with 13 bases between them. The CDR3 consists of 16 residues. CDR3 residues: CASSPWTETNTGELFF. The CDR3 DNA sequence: TGCGCCAGCAGCCCGTGGACAGAGACGAACACCGGGGAGCTGTTTTTT.

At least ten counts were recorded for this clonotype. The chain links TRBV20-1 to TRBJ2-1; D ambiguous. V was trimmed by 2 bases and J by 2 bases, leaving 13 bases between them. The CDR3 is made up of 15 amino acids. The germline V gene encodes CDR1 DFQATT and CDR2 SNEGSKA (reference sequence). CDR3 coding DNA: TGCAGTGCTAGAAGCTTTGCTTCCGCCTACAATGAGCAGTTCTTC. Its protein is CSARSFASAYNEQFF.

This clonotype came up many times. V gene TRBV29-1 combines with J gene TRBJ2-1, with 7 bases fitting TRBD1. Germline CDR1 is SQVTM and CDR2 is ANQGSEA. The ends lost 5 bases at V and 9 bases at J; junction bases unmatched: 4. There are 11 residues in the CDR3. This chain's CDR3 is CSVYRGGEQFF. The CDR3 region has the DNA TGCAGCGTTTACAGGGGCGGTGAGCAGTTCTTC.

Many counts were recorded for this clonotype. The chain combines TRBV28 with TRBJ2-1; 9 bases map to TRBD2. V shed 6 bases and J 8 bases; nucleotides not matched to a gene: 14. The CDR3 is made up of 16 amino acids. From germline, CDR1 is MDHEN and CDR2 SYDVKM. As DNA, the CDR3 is TGTGCCAGCAGAACGTACGCTAGCGGGAATCTCGATGAGCAGTTCTTC. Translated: CASRTYASGNLDEQFF. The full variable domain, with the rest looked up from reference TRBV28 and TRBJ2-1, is DVKVTQSSRYLVKRTGEKVFLECVQDMDHENMFWYRQDPGLGLRLIYFSYDVKMKEKGDIPEGYSVSREKKERFSLILESASTNQTSMYLCASRTYASGNLDEQFFGPGTRLTVL.

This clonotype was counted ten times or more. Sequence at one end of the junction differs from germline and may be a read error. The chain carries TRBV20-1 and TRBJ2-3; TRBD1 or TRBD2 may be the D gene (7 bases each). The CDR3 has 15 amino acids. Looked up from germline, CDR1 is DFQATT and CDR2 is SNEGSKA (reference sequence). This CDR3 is CSARERDRLTDTQYF. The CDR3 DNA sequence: TGCAGTGCTCGAGAGCGGGACAGACTCACAGATACGCAGTATTTT.

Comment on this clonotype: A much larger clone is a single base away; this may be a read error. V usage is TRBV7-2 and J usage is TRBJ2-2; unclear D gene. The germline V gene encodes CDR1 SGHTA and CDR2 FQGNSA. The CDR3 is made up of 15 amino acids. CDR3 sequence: CASSPESTNTAELFF. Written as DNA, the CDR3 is TGTGCCAGCAGCCCGGAGTCCACGAACACCGCGGAGCTGTTTTTT.

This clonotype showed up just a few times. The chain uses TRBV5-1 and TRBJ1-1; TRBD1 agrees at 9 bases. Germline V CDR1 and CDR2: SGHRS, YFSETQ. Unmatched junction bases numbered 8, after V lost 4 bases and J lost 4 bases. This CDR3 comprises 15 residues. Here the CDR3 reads CASSRRTGESTEAFF. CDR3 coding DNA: TGCGCCAGCAGCCGAAGGACAGGGGAGAGCACTGAAGCTTTCTTT.

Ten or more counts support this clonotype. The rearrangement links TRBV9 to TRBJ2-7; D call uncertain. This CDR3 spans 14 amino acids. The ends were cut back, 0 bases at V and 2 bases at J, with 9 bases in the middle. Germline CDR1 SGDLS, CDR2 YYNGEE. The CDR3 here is CASSVVAEAYEQYF. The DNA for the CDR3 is TGTGCCAGCAGCGTAGTCGCAGAGGCCTACGAGCAGTACTTC.